This T cell receptor (beta chain) was recorded in a study of identifying expanded T cells in peripheral blood. Study outcomes and limitations: Technical replicates showed around 1.2 changed clones; two weeks roughly 15; four weeks 19. Across healthy donors, higher total template counts meant significantly greater approximately two-week count variance.

Germline V CDR1 and CDR2: KGHSH, LQKENI. The V gene lost 0 bases and the J gene lost 4 bases, with 12 bases spanning the gap. The CDR3 consists of 15 residues. Healthy donors had no documented immune events, such as infections, while sampled. As regards this clone: Its antigen is as yet unknown.

Here immunoSEQ multiplex PCR was the method, and the copy in TCRdb shows in-frame clones only, minus some. Of some 120,000 clones listed, 84% are singletons. The source material was blood. This chain uses TRBV18 with TRBJ1-2; no reliable D call. The clonotype comes from a person aged 18 to 75 in good health. CDR3: CASSPPGTAFYGYTF. CDR3 bases: TGTGCCAGCTCACCACCGGGAACAGCTTTCTATGGCTACACCTTC.